This T cell receptor beta chain came from a study of blood T cell repertoires in COVID-19 (dated by TCRdb to the early 2020s). A note on the overall study: The collaborator samples originated in the United States, Italy and Spain and spanned the acute and convalescent phases of COVID-19. The prospective study material was composed of cDNA or gDNA derived from T cells, B-cell-depleted T cells, or PBMCs. The dataset comprised deeply sampled blood TCRbeta repertoires from subjects exposed to, actively infected with, or recovered from COVID-19. The repertoires were released in a freely available public database intended as a resource for research on the immune response to SARS-CoV-2. The samples were drawn from two sources: the first 160 participants of the ongoing ImmuneRACE study, and 1,200 or so subjects contributed by 6 global collaborators. The sample metadata nearly always contained a de-identified subject ID, COVID-19 status, age in years and sex. Where HLA class I and class II types were available, the types were taken from metadata supplied by the sample provider, not from assay-based typing.

Another Seattle source contributed samples from volunteer blood donors who had recovered from COVID-19. Whole blood was collected in K2EDTA tubes by collaborating institutions according to the institutions' own protocols. Collaborator samples were shipped for TCRbeta analysis as frozen whole blood, isolated PBMCs, or DNA extracted from either sample type. From cysteine to phenylalanine, the CDR3 is 16 amino acids long. The retained sequence is limited to the CDR3, 48 bases, with the frame set at the first base. V is trimmed back by 1 base and J by 4 bases, and the junction contains 9 bases that no gene match accounts for. Sequences LGHNA (CDR1) and YNFKEQ (CDR2) are obtained from the germline V gene. TCRbeta CDR3 regions were amplified from genomic DNA using the immunoSEQ Assay, a bias-controlled multiplex PCR. As for how the authors treated the data: Nucleated cell counts per sample were estimated from amplification of reference gene primers within the assay. To quantify the absolute abundance of each unique TCRbeta CDR3 rearrangement, sequence reads were collapsed and filtered. For each sample, productive Simpson clonality was calculated as the square root of Simpson's diversity index over productive rearrangements. Drawn from immuneACCESS, this table holds only the in-frame rearrangements with V and J called that TCRdb kept. Clones are partly lost; checked studies trace under half to an unresolved V gene and leave the rest unexplained. Clone size and the V and J calls come from that table; the DNA yielded D and trimming. This sample comprises hundreds of thousands of clones, 70% to 90% of them detected only once. 2% to 2.5% of the sample comes from the top ten.

With respect to this clone: It has no known antigen specificity. No base quality information exists; no much larger clone differs at one position.

The full study reports these points: How much clinical and demographic metadata was included differed by source and by participant, and the metadata was provided uncurated.

The source material was peripheral blood. The chain couples TRBV4-2 to TRBJ1-2; 7 nucleotides in the junction match TRBD1. This receptor was obtained from a woman between 35 and 50 years old who had recovered from COVID-19. The DNA is TGTGCCAGCAGCCAAGCCACCTCGCAGGGGGTCTATGGCTACACCTTC. Translated, this gives CASSQATSQGVYGYTF.